The sequence of this T cell receptor beta chain was determined in a study of graft-versus-host responses after intestinal transplantation. Study at large: Every recipient underwent anti-thymocyte globulin induction, then tacrolimus and steroids for around three years. Points from the study as a whole: Early post-transplant declines in HvG were associated with peak levels of circulating GvH clones. Marrow from the recipient contained GvH clones, some of which had appeared first in ileum or blood. In patients with graft-donor T cell macrochimerism, allograft graft-versus-host to host-versus-graft clonal ratios were high.

As for this clone: What it binds is not known.

Assay used: immunoSEQ multiplex PCR; TCRdb lists only in-frame clones, some missing. The table lists more than 65,000 clones, around 93% of them singletons, with about 8% in the top ten. With 6 bases removed from V and 4 bases from J, the gap between germline ends came to 18 bases. The CDR3 loop spans 15 amino acids. Germline V CDR1 and CDR2: MNHEY, SVGAGI. This receptor was taken from a human donor who was the organ donor for an intestinal transplant. Sequencing was performed on unstimulated CD8+ T cells sorted from spleen or lymph node cells, taken before transplant. The chain couples TRBV6-5 to TRBJ2-5; D might be TRBD1 (5 bases). The CDR3 loop is CASRLLSGAPETQYF. DNA for the CDR3: TGTGCCAGCAGACTACTTAGTGGGGCCCCAGAGACCCAGTACTTC.